This T cell receptor beta chain appears in the sequencing data of a study of control samples from healthy donors and cancer patients (dated by TCRdb to 2020 to 2021). The receptor library was made with the immunoSEQ multiplex PCR assay. TCRdb provides this immuneACCESS table in a form limited to in-frame rearrangements. Some clones are lacking; in checked studies, under half of them reflect an unresolved V gene, and why the rest are absent is not known. This sample lists more than 85,000 clones; around 90% were detected once. Roughly 2.5% of the sample comes from the top ten. Concerning this clone itself: Its specific antigen is unknown. Base qualities are missing; no much larger clone stands one base away.

CDR1 SGHNT and CDR2 YENEEA were looked up in the germline V gene. The CDR3 runs 16 amino acids, cysteine and phenylalanine included. Left in the record is the CDR3 DNA by itself, 48 bases read in frame from the first base. Clipping removes 5 bases from V and 3 bases from J, with 9 as the unmatched junction base count. This TCR was sampled from a woman aged 18-29 years in good health. The sequenced sample consisted of blood. The chain is made from TRBV11-3 and TRBJ2-5; the junction holds 10 bases that match TRBD2. The nucleotide sequence is given as TGTGCCAGCAGCCTCCTCCTAGCGGGAGTGGAAGAGACCCAGTACTTC. The encoded protein is CASSLLLAGVEETQYF.